This record looks at one T cell receptor (beta chain) sequence and its context. Its antigen is still unknown. The data derive from a study of post-analysis software for immune sequencing data. Findings of the study overall: Controls showed lower frequencies than patients for a few TRBV segments, and TRBV5-6, TRBV5-1 and TRBV20-1 were among these.

This CDR3 contains 15 residues. The V and J ends lost 1 base and 3 bases, in that order; junction bases with no gene match: 4. Germline lookup yields CDR1 DFQATT and CDR2 SNEGSKA (reference sequence). Unique molecular identifiers featured in each of the TCR beta cDNA libraries. From the PCR reads, TCRdb called clonotypes with MiXCR, one entry per CDR3 protein. The sample consists of more than 450,000 distinct CDR3 sequences, around 47% of them appearing once. The TCR originated in a girl aged 10 to 17 with multiple sclerosis. The sequencing input was blood. The V call is TRBV20-1, the J call TRBJ2-3; 10 bases match TRBD2. The CDR3 sequence is CSARVQLAGTDTQYF. The CDR3 region has the DNA TGCAGTGCTAGAGTTCAACTAGCGGGGACAGATACGCAGTATTTT.